Listed below are T cell receptor beta chains from one sample, sequenced in a study of CD8 T cells in Susac syndrome. TCRdb fed the immunoSEQ multiplex PCR reads into MiXCR, producing one record per CDR3 protein. The table has some 300,000 distinct CDR3 sequences, approximately 85% seen once. The sequenced material came from CD8+ T cells from PBMCs. These receptor sequences come from a human donor with multiple sclerosis. CDR3s include the opening cysteine and the closing phenylalanine or tryptophan. Clone size is stated in some rows and not others, as once, few, many or a class when expanded.

j_gene | abundance | v_gene | CDR3aa
TRBJ2-7 | once | TRBV27 | CASSWDSASYEQYF
TRBJ2-7 | . | TRBV28 | CASTTGTGGNEQYF
TRBJ2-7 | . | TRBV5-4 | CASSYDGTPTSYEQYF
TRBJ2-1 | few | TRBV30 | CAWSVHYNEQFF
TRBJ2-1 | . | TRBV14 | CASSQGNRAKQFF
TRBJ2-7 | . | TRBV13 | CASSSGLDSYEQYF
TRBJ2-5 | . | TRBV9 | CASSDARETQYF
TRBJ2-3 | . | TRBV24-1 | CATSDFSGSGPDTQYF
TRBJ2-2 | . | TRBV28 | CASSVNSGRANTGELFF
TRBJ2-3 | . | TRBV6-2/TRBV6-3 | CASSLGFSTDTQYF
TRBJ2-7 | . | TRBV6-2/TRBV6-3 | CASSYFLAGTYEQYF
TRBJ2-2 | . | TRBV20-1 | CSARGLGGMGGELFF
TRBJ2-4 | . | TRBV5-8 | CASSRSGRGKNIQYF
TRBJ1-1 | . | TRBV19 | CASRFRDRDTEAFF
TRBJ2-7 | . | TRBV20-1 | CSARSQVYYEQYF
TRBJ2-1 | . | TRBV5-1 | CASRSDGSYNEQFF
TRBJ2-1 | . | TRBV20-1 | CSARHGTGPSVSSYNEQFF
TRBJ2-2 | . | TRBV23-1 | CASSQSEGEANTGELFF
TRBJ2-3 | . | TRBV20-1 | CSARDHETSGSQSTDTQYF
TRBJ2-2 | . | TRBV13 | CASSLEEAGGLRGELFF